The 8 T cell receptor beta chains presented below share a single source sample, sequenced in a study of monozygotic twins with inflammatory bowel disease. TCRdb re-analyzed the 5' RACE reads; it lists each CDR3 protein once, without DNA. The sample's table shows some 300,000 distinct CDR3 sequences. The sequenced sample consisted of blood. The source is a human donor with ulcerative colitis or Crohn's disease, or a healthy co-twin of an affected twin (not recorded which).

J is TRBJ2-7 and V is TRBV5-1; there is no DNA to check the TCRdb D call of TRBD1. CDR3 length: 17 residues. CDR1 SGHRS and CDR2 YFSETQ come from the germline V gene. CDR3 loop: CASSLTGSILGSDEQYF. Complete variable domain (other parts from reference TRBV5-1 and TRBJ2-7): KAGVTQTPRYLIKTRGQQVTLSCSPISGHRSVSWYQQTPGQGLQFLFEYFSETQRNKGNFPGRFSGRQFSNSRSEMNVSTLELGDSALYLCASSLTGSILGSDEQYFGPGTRLTVT.

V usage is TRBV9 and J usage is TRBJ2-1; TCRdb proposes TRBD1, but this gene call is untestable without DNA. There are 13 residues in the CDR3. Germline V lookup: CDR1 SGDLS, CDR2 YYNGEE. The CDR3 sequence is CASSGGQGIRKFF.

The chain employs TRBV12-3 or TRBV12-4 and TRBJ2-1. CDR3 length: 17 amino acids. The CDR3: CASSFLFRSDPYNEQFF.

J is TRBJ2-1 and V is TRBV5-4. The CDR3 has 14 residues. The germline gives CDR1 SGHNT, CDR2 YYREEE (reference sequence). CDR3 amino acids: CASSKDRPLYEQFF.

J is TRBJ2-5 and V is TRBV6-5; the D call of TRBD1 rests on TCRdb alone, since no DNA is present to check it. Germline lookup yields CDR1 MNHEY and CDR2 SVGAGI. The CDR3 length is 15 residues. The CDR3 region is CASSYRLTGWETQYF.

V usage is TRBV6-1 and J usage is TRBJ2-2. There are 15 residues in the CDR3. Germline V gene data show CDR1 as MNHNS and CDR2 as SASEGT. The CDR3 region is CASSEALRRTGELFF.

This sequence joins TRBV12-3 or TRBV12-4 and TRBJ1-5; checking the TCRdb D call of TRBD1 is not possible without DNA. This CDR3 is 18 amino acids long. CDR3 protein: CASSFRSLDRVSNQPQHF.

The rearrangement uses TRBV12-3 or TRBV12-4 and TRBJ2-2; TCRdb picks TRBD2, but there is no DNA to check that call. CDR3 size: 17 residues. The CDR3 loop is CASSKGLAGQNTGELFF.